Described below is a single T cell receptor (beta chain) sequence and its context. Its antigen is not identified. These data are taken from a study of OX40 agonist ivuxolimab in advanced cancers. Whole-study context: Each patient was given ivuxolimab into a vein every 2 weeks, at 0.01 to 10 mg/kg. Study conclusions and caveats: Some nonresponders additionally presented with little normalized T-cell clonal expansion.

The cohort excluded patients with autoimmune disease history or systemic immunosuppression. Collection of blood occurred at baseline, at cycle 4 day 1, and at cycle 7 day 1. CDR3 length: 16 residues. The germline CDR1 and CDR2 sequences are SGHNT and YYREEE (reference sequence). V was pared by 4 bases and J by 1 base, with 7 bases of the junction left unmatched. Here immunoSEQ multiplex PCR was the method, and the copy in TCRdb shows in-frame clones only, minus some. Counted here are tens of thousands of clones, roughly 80% occurring once; the ten biggest clones make up 0.75% to 0.85%. The sample consisted of CD4+ or CD8+ T cells sorted from blood, taken in a trial of the OX40 agonist ivuxolimab. The sequence derives from an adult with an advanced solid tumor such as melanoma, head and neck, liver or kidney cancer. V gene TRBV5-4 combines with J gene TRBJ2-5; 10 bases agree with TRBD2. The CDR3 DNA follows: TGTGCCAGCAGCGCCGGTAGCGGGGGGCGCCAAGAGACCCAGTACTTC. It translates to CASSAGSGGRQETQYF.